The source of this T cell receptor beta chain is a study of cytomegalovirus exposure and HLA in healthy donors. This CDR3 has 16 residues. With V trimmed by 3 bases and J by 6 bases, 10 bases remained unmatched. The germline V gene encodes CDR1 MNHEY and CDR2 SMNVEV (reference sequence). Findings and limits, study-wide: Later on, an analysis showed TCR association rates differing by HLA locus, with DRB1 the most and HLA-C the fewest. Analyses of presence and absence presupposed an approximately uniform sequencing depth across donors.

Details on this clone: Its cognate antigen is unknown.

Amplification used 60 Vbeta primers and 13 Jbeta primers. TCRdb's table, derived via immunoSEQ multiplex PCR, lists solely in-frame clones and lacks some. In the table there are 110,000 to 150,000 clones, around 74% of which are singletons. The source is a man aged 18 to 30 in good health and CMV-seropositive. Sequencing was done on a sample of PBMCs. The chain is built from TRBV27 and TRBJ2-3; TRBD2 aligns across 9 bases. The CDR3 sequence is CASSLGAGGPSDTQYF. The CDR3 DNA is TGTGCCAGCAGTTTGGGGGCGGGAGGGCCCTCGGATACGCAGTATTTT.